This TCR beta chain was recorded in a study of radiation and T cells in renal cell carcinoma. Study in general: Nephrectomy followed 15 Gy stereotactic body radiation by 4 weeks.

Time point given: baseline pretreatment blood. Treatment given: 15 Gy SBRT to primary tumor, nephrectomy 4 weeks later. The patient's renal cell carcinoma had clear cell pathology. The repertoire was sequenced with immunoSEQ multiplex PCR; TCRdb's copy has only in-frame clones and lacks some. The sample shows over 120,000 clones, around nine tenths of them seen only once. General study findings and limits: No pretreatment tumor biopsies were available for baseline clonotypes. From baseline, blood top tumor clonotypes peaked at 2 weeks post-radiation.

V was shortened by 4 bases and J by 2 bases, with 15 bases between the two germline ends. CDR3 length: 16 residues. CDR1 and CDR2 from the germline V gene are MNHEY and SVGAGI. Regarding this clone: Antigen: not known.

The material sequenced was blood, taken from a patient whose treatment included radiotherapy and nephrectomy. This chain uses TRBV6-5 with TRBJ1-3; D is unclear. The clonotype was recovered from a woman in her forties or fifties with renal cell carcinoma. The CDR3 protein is CASSFRRGAPGNTIYF. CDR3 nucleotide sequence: TGTGCCAGCAGTTTCAGGAGAGGAGCTCCTGGAAACACCATATATTTT.